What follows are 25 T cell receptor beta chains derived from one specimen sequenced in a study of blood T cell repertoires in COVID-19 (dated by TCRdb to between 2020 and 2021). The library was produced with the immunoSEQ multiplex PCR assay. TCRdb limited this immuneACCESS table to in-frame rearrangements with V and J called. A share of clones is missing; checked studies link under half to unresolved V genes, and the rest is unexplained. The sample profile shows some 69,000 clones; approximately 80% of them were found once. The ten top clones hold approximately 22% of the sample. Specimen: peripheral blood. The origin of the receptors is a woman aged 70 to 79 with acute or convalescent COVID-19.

CDR3: CASRQVGAEAFF. The CDR3 region has the DNA TGTGCCAGCAGACAGGTTGGAGCTGAAGCTTTCTTT. This chain uses TRBV3-1 (or the pseudogene TRBV3-2) with TRBJ1-1; D might be TRBD1 (5 bases). The ends were cut back, 6 bases at V and 6 bases at J, with 11 bases in the middle. This CDR3 contains 12 residues. Looked up from germline, CDR1 is LGHDT and CDR2 is YNNKEL (reference sequence).

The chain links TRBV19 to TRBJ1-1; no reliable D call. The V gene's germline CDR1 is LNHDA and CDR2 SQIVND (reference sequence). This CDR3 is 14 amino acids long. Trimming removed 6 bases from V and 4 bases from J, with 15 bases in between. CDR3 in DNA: TGTGCCAGTAGCGGGCCCTGGGAGGGCACTGAAGCTTTCTTT. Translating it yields CASSGPWEGTEAFF.

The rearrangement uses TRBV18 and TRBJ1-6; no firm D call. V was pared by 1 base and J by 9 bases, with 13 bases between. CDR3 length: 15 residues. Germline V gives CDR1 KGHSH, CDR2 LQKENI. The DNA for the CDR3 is TGTGCCAGCTCACCACAGTTAGGAGGGAGTTCACCCCTCCACTTT. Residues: CASSPQLGGSSPLHF.

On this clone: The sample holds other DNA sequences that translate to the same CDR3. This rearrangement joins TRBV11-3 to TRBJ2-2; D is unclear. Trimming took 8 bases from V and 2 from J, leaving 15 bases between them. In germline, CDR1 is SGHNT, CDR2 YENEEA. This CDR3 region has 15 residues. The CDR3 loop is CASSRGRVNTGELFF. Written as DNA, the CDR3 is TGTGCCAGCTCCCGAGGCAGAGTTAACACCGGGGAGCTGTTTTTT.

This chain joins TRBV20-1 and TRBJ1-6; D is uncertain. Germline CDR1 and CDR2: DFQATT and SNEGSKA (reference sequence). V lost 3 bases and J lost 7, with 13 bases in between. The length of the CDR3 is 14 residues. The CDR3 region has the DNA TGCAGTGCTAGTTATACGGGTTTCAATTCACCCCTCCACTTT. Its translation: CSASYTGFNSPLHF.

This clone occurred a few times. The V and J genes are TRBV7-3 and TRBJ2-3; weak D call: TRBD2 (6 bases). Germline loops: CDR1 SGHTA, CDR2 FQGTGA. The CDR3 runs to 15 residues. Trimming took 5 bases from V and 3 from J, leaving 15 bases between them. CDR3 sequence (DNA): TGTGCCAGCAGCCGACTAGGGGTTGAGACAGATACGCAGTATTTT. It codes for CASSRLGVETDTQYF.

The DNA for the CDR3 is TGTGCCAGCAGCTTACCTAGCATGGAGACCCAGTACTTC. The encoded protein is CASSLPSMETQYF. The chain combines TRBV7-8 with TRBJ2-5; tentative D call: TRBD2 (5 bases). V was cut by 2 bases and J by 5 bases, with 9 bases left in between. Looked up from germline, CDR1 is SGHVS and CDR2 is FQNEAQ. The CDR3 runs to 13 residues.

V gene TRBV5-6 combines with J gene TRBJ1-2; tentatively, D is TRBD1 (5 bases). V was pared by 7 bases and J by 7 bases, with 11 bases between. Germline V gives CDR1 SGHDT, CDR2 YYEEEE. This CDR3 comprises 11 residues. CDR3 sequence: CASGPGGGYTF. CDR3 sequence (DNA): TGTGCCAGCGGGCCGGGGGGTGGCTACACCTTC.

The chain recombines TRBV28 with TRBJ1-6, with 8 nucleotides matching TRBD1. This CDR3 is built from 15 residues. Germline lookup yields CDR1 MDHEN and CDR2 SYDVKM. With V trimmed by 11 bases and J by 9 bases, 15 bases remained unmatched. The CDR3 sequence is CASSRASGGLSPLHF. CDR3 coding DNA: TGTGCCTCCAGCCGGGCTTCAGGGGGCCTTTCACCCCTCCACTTT. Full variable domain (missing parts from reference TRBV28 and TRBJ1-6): DVKVTQSSRYLVKRTGEKVFLECVQDMDHENMFWYRQDPGLGLRLIYFSYDVKMKEKGDIPEGYSVSREKKERFSLILESASTNQTSMYLCASSRASGGLSPLHFGNGTRLTVT.

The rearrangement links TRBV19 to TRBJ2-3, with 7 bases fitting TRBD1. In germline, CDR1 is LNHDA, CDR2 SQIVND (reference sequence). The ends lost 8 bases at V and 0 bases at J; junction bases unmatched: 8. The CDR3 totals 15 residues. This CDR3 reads CASGQADISTDTQYF. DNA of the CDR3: TGTGCCAGTGGACAGGCCGATATCAGCACAGATACGCAGTATTTT.

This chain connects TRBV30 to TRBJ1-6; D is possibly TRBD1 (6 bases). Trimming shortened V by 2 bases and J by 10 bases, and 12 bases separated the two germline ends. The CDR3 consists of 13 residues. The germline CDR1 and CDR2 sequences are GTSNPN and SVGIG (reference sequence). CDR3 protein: CAWSTGGGSPLHF. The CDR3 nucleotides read TGTGCCTGGAGTACGGGGGGGGGCTCACCCCTCCACTTT.

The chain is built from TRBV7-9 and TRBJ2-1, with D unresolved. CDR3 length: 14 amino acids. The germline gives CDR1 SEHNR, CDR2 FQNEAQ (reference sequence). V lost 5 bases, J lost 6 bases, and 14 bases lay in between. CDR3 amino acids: CASSKDLEANEQFF. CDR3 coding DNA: TGTGCCAGCAGCAAAGACCTAGAGGCCAATGAGCAGTTCTTC.

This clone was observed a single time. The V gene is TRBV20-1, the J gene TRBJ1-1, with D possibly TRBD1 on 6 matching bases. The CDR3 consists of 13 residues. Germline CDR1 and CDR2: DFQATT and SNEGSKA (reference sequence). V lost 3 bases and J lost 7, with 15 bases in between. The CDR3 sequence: CSASPGGGFEAFF. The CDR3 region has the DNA TGCAGTGCTAGTCCGGGGGGCGGGTTTGAAGCTTTCTTT.

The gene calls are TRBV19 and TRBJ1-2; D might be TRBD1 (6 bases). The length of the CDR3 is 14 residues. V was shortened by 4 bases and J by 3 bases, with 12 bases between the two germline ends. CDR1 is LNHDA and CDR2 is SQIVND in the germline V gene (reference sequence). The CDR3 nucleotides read TGTGCCAGTAGTACTTCCCACAGGGACTATGGCTACACCTTC. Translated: CASSTSHRDYGYTF.

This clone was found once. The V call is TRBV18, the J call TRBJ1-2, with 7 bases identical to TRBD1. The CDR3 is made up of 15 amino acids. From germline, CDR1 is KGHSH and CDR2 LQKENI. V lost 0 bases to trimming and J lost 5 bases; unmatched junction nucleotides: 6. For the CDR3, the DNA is TGTGCCAGCTCACCACCGGGGGACAGACGATATGGCTACACCTTC. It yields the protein CASSPPGDRRYGYTF.

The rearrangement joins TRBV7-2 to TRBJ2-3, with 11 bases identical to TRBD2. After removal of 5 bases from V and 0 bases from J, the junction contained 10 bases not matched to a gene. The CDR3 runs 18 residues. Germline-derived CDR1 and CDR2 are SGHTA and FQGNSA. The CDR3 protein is CASSHPRLAGQSTDTQYF. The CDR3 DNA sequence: TGTGCCAGCAGCCACCCCCGACTAGCGGGACAAAGCACAGATACGCAGTATTTT.

The CDR3 loop reads CASRGSSVHF. CDR3 sequence (DNA): TGTGCCAGCAGGGGCAGCTCTGTCCACTTT. The chain has TRBV2 and TRBJ1-6; D remains unclear. The CDR3 has 10 residues. The V end lost 6 bases, the J end lost 17 bases, and 11 bases lay between the germline ends. CDR1 and CDR2 (germline): SNHLY, FYNNEI.

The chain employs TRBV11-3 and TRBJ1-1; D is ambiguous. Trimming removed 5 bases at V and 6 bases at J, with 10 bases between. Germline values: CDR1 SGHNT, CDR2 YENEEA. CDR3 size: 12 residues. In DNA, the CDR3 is TGTGCCAGCAGCCCGGCAGGCGCTGAAGCTTTCTTT. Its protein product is CASSPAGAEAFF.

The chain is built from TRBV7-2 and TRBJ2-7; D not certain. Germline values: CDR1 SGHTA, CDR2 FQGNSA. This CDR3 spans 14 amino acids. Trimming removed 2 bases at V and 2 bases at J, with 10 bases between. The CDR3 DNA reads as TGTGCCAGCAGCTTAACATGGCAGACCTACGAGCAGTACTTC. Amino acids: CASSLTWQTYEQYF.

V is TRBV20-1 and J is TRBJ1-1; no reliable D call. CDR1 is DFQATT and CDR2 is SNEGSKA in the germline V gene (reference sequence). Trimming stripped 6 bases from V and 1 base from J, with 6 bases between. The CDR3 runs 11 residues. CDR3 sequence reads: CSARGNTEAFF. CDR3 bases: TGCAGTGCCCGAGGGAACACTGAAGCTTTCTTT.

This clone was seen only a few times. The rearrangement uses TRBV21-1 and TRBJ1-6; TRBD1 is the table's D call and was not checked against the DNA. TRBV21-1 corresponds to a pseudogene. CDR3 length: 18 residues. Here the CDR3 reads CASNPRGLDSSYNSPLHF. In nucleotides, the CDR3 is TGTGCCAGCAACCCCCGGGGTTTGGACAGCTCCTATAATTCACCCCTCCACTTT.

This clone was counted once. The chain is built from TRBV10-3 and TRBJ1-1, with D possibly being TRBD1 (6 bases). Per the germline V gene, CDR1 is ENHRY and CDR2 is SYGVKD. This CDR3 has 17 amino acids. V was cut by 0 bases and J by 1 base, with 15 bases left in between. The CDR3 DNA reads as TGTGCCATCAGTGAGTCGTCGGGACAAGAGTGGAACACTGAAGCTTTCTTT. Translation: CAISESSGQEWNTEAFF.

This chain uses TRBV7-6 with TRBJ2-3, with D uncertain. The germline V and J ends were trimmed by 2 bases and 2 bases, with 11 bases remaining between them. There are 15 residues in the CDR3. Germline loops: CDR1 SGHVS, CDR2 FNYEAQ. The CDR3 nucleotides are TGTGCCAGCAGCTTAAACATACAGTTCACAGATACGCAGTATTTT. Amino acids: CASSLNIQFTDTQYF.

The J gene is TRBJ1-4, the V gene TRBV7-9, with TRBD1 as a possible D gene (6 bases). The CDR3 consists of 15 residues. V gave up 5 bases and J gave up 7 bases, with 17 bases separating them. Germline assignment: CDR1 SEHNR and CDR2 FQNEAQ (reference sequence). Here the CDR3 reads CASSPRGGQFEKLFF. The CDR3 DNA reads TGTGCCAGCAGCCCCCGGGGGGGGCAGTTTGAAAAACTGTTTTTT.

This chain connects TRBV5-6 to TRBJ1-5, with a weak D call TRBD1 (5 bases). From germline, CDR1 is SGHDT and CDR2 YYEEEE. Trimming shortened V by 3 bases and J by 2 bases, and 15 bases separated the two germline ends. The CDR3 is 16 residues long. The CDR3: CASSWMGGGGNQPQHF. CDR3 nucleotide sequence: TGTGCCAGCAGCTGGATGGGCGGGGGTGGCAATCAGCCCCAGCATTTT.